The 8 T cell receptor beta chains below all came from one sample that was sequenced in a study of OX40 agonist ivuxolimab in advanced cancers. The method was immunoSEQ multiplex PCR; TCRdb's version includes in-frame clones alone and lacks a portion of them. This sample carries tens of thousands of clones, about 91% of them seen once, and the ten largest clones take 13% to 15%. Sequencing used CD4+ or CD8+ T cells sorted from blood, obtained in a trial of the OX40 agonist ivuxolimab. All receptors derive from an adult with an advanced solid tumor such as melanoma, head and neck, liver or kidney cancer.

The gene calls are TRBV5-6 and TRBJ2-1, with D hard to call. Germline V CDR1 and CDR2: SGHDT, YYEEEE. This CDR3 region has 12 residues. Trimming cost V 3 bases and J 5 bases, with 6 bases left between them. The chain's CDR3 is CASSWNDNEQFF. For the CDR3, the DNA is TGTGCCAGCAGCTGGAATGACAATGAGCAGTTCTTC.

This clone was seen once. This sequence joins TRBV11-2 and TRBJ2-6; D possibly corresponds to TRBD2 (7 bases). CDR3 size: 16 residues. The ends were cut back, 1 base at V and 2 bases at J, with 9 bases in the middle. Per germline, CDR1 SGHAT and CDR2 FQNNGV. CDR3 in DNA: TGTGCCAGCAGCTTAGGGGGGGGCACTGGGGCCAACGTCCTGACTTTC. It codes for CASSLGGGTGANVLTF.

This clone was counted between two and nine times. Other DNA sequences in this sample translate to the same CDR3. V is TRBV7-9 and J is TRBJ2-7; a weak D match, TRBD2 (5 bases). V was cut by 5 bases and J by 4 bases, with 9 bases left in between. Looked up from germline, CDR1 is SEHNR and CDR2 is FQNEAQ (reference sequence). The CDR3 runs to 12 residues. CDR3 nucleotide sequence: TGTGCCAGCAGCCCAACGGGGTACGAGCAGTACTTC. Its protein product is CASSPTGYEQYF.

This clone was observed once. The V and J genes are TRBV9 and TRBJ2-3; D not resolved. Germline V lookup: CDR1 SGDLS, CDR2 YYNGEE. The V and J ends lost 3 bases and 2 bases respectively, with 7 bases between them. The CDR3 runs 13 residues. The CDR3 region has the DNA TGTGCCAGCAGCGAAACATCCACAGATACGCAGTATTTT. Protein: CASSETSTDTQYF.

The rearrangement uses TRBV11-2 and TRBJ2-3; 9 bases are a match to TRBD2. V shed 0 bases and J 2 bases; nucleotides not matched to a gene: 6. The CDR3 has 17 amino acids. CDR1 and CDR2 (germline): SGHAT, FQNNGV. The CDR3 loop is CASSLEGSGGPTDTQYF. The CDR3 DNA is TGTGCCAGCAGCTTAGAGGGTAGCGGGGGCCCCACAGATACGCAGTATTTT. The complete variable domain, with remaining parts taken from reference TRBV11-2 and TRBJ2-3, reads EAGVAQSPRYKIIEKRQSVAFWCNPISGHATLYWYQQILGQGPKLLIQFQNNGVVDDSQLPKDRFSAERLKGVDSTLKIQPAKLEDSAVYLCASSLEGSGGPTDTQYFGPGTRLTVL.

The chain is built from TRBV6-5 and TRBJ1-1; D gene unclear. The CDR3 covers 14 residues. Deletions cut 2 bases from V and 5 bases from J, with 12 bases between. Germline loops: CDR1 MNHEY, CDR2 SVGAGI. CDR3 bases: TGTGCCAGCAGTTACGACCGTAGAGGGACTGAAGCTTTCTTT. It codes for CASSYDRRGTEAFF.

The rearrangement links TRBV28 to TRBJ2-1; 7 bases line up with TRBD1. Germline assignment: CDR1 MDHEN and CDR2 SYDVKM. The CDR3 is made up of 15 amino acids. The V segment lost 8 bases and the J segment 10 bases; nucleotides outside the gene matches: 17. The CDR3 here is CASLLGQAGLQEQFF. In DNA form, the CDR3 reads TGTGCCAGCCTACTCGGACAGGCCGGCCTACAGGAGCAGTTCTTC.

This sequence joins TRBV28 and TRBJ1-3; D ambiguous. Per germline, CDR1 MDHEN and CDR2 SYDVKM. Trimming left V 8 bases short and J 0 bases short, with 11 bases between. The CDR3 totals 14 residues. CDR3 loop: CASGTVNSGNTIYF. In DNA form, the CDR3 reads TGTGCCAGCGGTACAGTGAACTCTGGAAACACCATATATTTT.